This TCR beta chain was identified during a study of T cells in Graves' hyperthyroidism and ophthalmopathy. Broader study findings: Most expanded thyroid clonotypes above 0.001 also appeared in blood. Ophthalmopathy and stable hyperthyroidism were separated by a 13 V-J model.

Template material for amplifying TCR beta CDR3 regions consisted of RNA transcripts. RT-PCR in the first round (using the HTBI primer set) targeted the TCR CDR3. MiXCR, run by TCRdb on the multiplex PCR reads, gives a single entry per CDR3 protein. The sample consists of about 570,000 distinct CDR3 sequences, about 45% of them appearing once. Researchers barred patients who had uncontrolled infection, other autoimmune disease, pregnancy or lactation. At least ten counts were recorded for this clonotype. The antigen remains undetermined. What was sequenced was peripheral blood or thyroid tissue (not recorded which). This clonotype was obtained from an adult woman with Graves' disease, either hyperthyroidism or ophthalmopathy (not recorded which).

CDR3 nucleotide sequence: TGTGCCAGCTTAGGTACCGGGTCCCAGATGGGCGAGCAGTACTTC. Translated, it gives CASLGTGSQMGEQYF. The genes are TRBV2 and TRBJ2-7; D is undetermined. CDR3 length equals 15 residues. The V end lost 8 bases, the J end lost 6 bases, and 23 bases lay between the germline ends. Germline CDR1 is SNHLY and CDR2 is FYNNEI. Based on the CDR3 plus reference TRBV2 and TRBJ2-7, the full variable domain is EPEVTQTPSHQVTQMGQEVILRCVPISNHLYFYWYRQILGQKVEFLVSFYNNEISEKSEIFDDQFSVERPDGSNFTLKIRSTKLEDSAMYFCASLGTGSQMGEQYFGPGTRLTVT.